This TCR beta chain was sequenced for a study of T cells after yellow fever vaccination. Background on the study: Fractions with few cells were prepared using SMART-Seq v4 Ultra Low Input.

The CDR3 extends over 13 amino acids. Trimming removed 1 base from V and 4 bases from J, with 5 bases in between. For this clonotype: Its antigen is not known.

5'RACE template switching produced TCR cDNA carrying a universal primer site and UMIs. TCRdb independently ran MiXCR on the 5' RACE reads; one entry per CDR3 protein. The table records over 70,000 distinct CDR3 sequences, 7.5% to 8% of them present only once. Findings and caveats of the study: Post-booster reappearance was seen for most primary-vaccination clones (around 96% CD4, around 90% CD8).

The sequence was obtained from a man aged 25-40 years who received the YFV17D yellow fever vaccine. V usage is TRBV12-3 or TRBV12-4 and J usage is TRBJ1-3; D gene uncertain. The sample here was CD8+ T cells sorted from PBMCs, taken on the day of the yellow fever booster vaccination. CDR3 nucleotide sequence: TGTGCCAGCAGTTTAGGGACGGGAAACACCATATATTTT. This sequence encodes CASSLGTGNTIYF.